The 28 T cell receptor beta chains in this list originate from one sample, sequenced in a study of T-cell reconstitution after alpha-beta-depleted transplantation in children. Preparation of the TCRbeta library was carried out with unique molecular identifiers. TCRdb re-called the PCR reads with MiXCR, one entry per CDR3 protein. This sample has around 500,000 distinct CDR3 sequences, with about 21% found just once. The sample consisted of PBMCs, mostly from graft donor cells, taken 360 days after TCRalphabeta/CD19-depleted stem cell transplant. The receptors shown here come from a boy under two years old who had a stem cell transplant for acute myeloid leukemia, so the T cells may come from the graft donor.

At least ten counts were recorded for this clonotype. The genes are TRBV7-2 and TRBJ2-7; TRBD2 aligns across 8 bases. CDR3 length equals 15 residues. CDR1 SGHTA and CDR2 FQGNSA come from the germline V gene. With 1 base clipped from V and 3 bases from J, the junction kept 5 bases outside the gene matches. Here the CDR3 DNA reads TGTGCCAGCAGCTTAGTAGCGGGGAGGGACTACGAGCAGTACTTC. Its translation: CASSLVAGRDYEQYF.

This chain links TRBV12-3 or TRBV12-4 with TRBJ1-6, with 8 positions matching TRBD1. The CDR3 runs 16 residues. V gave up 5 bases and J gave up 10 bases; unmatched junction bases: 13. CDR3 sequence: CASSGGETGVESPLHF. CDR3 DNA: TGTGCCAGCAGTGGGGGGGAGACAGGGGTCGAATCACCCCTCCACTTT.

This clonotype was observed a few times. The V and J genes are TRBV10-3 and TRBJ1-5, with D maybe TRBD1 (5 bases). The germline gives CDR1 ENHRY, CDR2 SYGVKD. V was pared by 3 bases and J by 6 bases, with 12 bases between. This CDR3 is 14 amino acids long. The DNA of the CDR3 is TGTGCCATCAGTGATCGGGGGTCGGGTCAGCCCCAGCATTTT. This encodes CAISDRGSGQPQHF.

The chain combines TRBV12-3 or TRBV12-4 with TRBJ1-1; 7 bases match TRBD1. V gave up 0 bases and J gave up 0 bases; unmatched junction bases: 1. The CDR3 covers 15 residues. CDR3 amino acids: CASSLAGQMNTEAFF. CDR3 DNA: TGTGCCAGCAGTTTAGCGGGACAGATGAACACTGAAGCTTTCTTT.

This clonotype was counted between two and nine times. The chain combines TRBV4-3 with TRBJ1-2; D possibly corresponds to TRBD1 (5 bases). Per germline, CDR1 LGHNA and CDR2 YSLEER. V shed 3 bases and J shed 4 bases, with 24 bases lying between them. CDR3 length: 18 residues. CDR3 nucleotide sequence: TGCGCCAGCAGCCAGGAAACCTTTTCTGGGGGTAACGGCTATGGCTACACCTTC. Translation: CASSQETFSGGNGYGYTF.

The genes are TRBV29-1 and TRBJ2-3; maybe TRBD1 (5 bases). V lost 4 bases and J lost 3, with 14 bases in between. Per germline, CDR1 SQVTM and CDR2 ANQGSEA. This CDR3 region has 14 residues. The CDR3 protein is CSVASGFWTDTQYF. DNA for the CDR3: TGCAGCGTTGCTTCAGGGTTTTGGACAGATACGCAGTATTTT.

This clonotype was seen a few times. The chain couples TRBV6-1 to TRBJ1-6; D call uncertain. Per the germline V gene, CDR1 is MNHNS and CDR2 is SASEGT. Trimming cost V 6 bases and J 7 bases, with 16 bases left between them. This CDR3 comprises 15 residues. The CDR3 bases are TGTGCCAGCAGCCTGACGTGGGGAAGAAATTCACCCCTCCACTTT. The encoded protein is CASSLTWGRNSPLHF.

This clonotype was detected only a few times. The rearrangement links TRBV20-1 to TRBJ2-3; either TRBD1 or TRBD2 may supply D (5 bases each). V dropped 8 bases and J dropped 1 base, with 10 bases sitting between them. CDR3 length: 12 residues. The germline V gene has CDR1 DFQATT and CDR2 SNEGSKA (reference sequence). This CDR3 is CSSLGGTDTQYF. In nucleotides, the CDR3 is TGCAGTTCCCTGGGGGGCACAGATACGCAGTATTTT.

In this sample, this clonotype turned up many times. V is TRBV29-1 and J is TRBJ2-1; TRBD2 might be the D (6 bases). The CDR3 covers 13 residues. V was trimmed by 2 bases and J by 2 bases, leaving 7 bases between them. Germline lookup yields CDR1 SQVTM and CDR2 ANQGSEA. The CDR3 region has the DNA TGCAGCGTTGAAACGGGGGCCTACAATGAGCAGTTCTTC. It specifies CSVETGAYNEQFF.

This clonotype has just a few counts. The chain uses TRBV20-1 and TRBJ2-6; D is uncertain. The V and J ends lost 1 base and 0 bases respectively, with 7 bases between them. Germline CDR1 DFQATT, CDR2 SNEGSKA (reference sequence). The CDR3 runs 15 residues. For the CDR3, the DNA is TGCAGTGCTAGAGGGTTCCCCTCTGGGGCCAACGTCCTGACTTTC. Translated: CSARGFPSGANVLTF.

This clonotype showed up many times. This CDR3 reads CASSPAGPTVSEQFF. DNA of the CDR3: TGTGCCAGCAGTCCCGCGGGGCCCACCGTCAGCGAGCAGTTCTTC. The chain links TRBV12-3 or TRBV12-4 to TRBJ2-1, with a possible D match to TRBD2 (6 bases). V lost 5 bases, J lost 10 bases, and 21 bases lay in between. The CDR3 covers 15 residues.

The sample holds many counts of this clonotype. This chain links TRBV20-1 with TRBJ2-1; 15 bases fit TRBD2. In germline, CDR1 is DFQATT, CDR2 SNEGSKA (reference sequence). Trimming at V came to 1 base and at J to 2 bases, leaving 0 bases not matched to a gene. The CDR3 extends over 16 amino acids. DNA for the CDR3: TGCAGTGCTAGAGGGACTAGCGGGGGGGCCTACAATGAGCAGTTCTTC. Translating gives CSARGTSGGAYNEQFF.

This clonotype was seen repeatedly, ten times or more. The chain carries TRBV20-1 and TRBJ2-7; the D gene is possibly TRBD1 (5 bases). There are 13 residues in the CDR3. Germline loops: CDR1 DFQATT, CDR2 SNEGSKA (reference sequence). V was cut by 7 bases and J by 5 bases, with 18 bases left in between. CDR3 sequence reads: CSESPLDKNEQYF. The CDR3 DNA sequence: TGCAGTGAAAGCCCCCTGGACAAAAACGAGCAGTACTTC.

This clonotype has more than one count but fewer than ten. The chain joins TRBV6-2 or TRBV6-3 to TRBJ2-1; 7 nucleotides agree with TRBD2. Trimming removed 2 bases from V and 7 bases from J; junction bases left unmatched: 14. Germline V CDR1 and CDR2: MNHEY, SVGEGT. The CDR3 consists of 17 residues. CDR3 loop: CASSYTRIAGVRNEQFF. Written as DNA, the CDR3 is TGTGCCAGCAGTTACACGAGAATCGCGGGGGTGAGGAATGAGCAGTTCTTC.

The chain combines TRBV4-2 with TRBJ2-7, with 9 bases lining up with TRBD2. Trimming removed 0 bases from V and 3 bases from J; junction bases left unmatched: 6. CDR3 length: 16 amino acids. Germline V gives CDR1 LGHNA, CDR2 YNFKEQ. The CDR3 nucleotides read TGTGCCAGCAGCCAAGATGGGCAGCGGGGGGACTACGAGCAGTACTTC. Translation: CASSQDGQRGDYEQYF.

This clonotype was recorded many times. The genes are TRBV12-3 or TRBV12-4 and TRBJ2-5; perhaps TRBD2 as D (6 bases). Between the trimmed V and J ends, which lost 6 bases and 5 bases, there was a span of 16 bases. The CDR3 extends over 14 amino acids. CDR3 nucleotide sequence: TGTGCCAGCAGGCCTGGGGGGTATGAGGAGACCCAGTACTTC. Translation: CASRPGGYEETQYF.

The chain links TRBV7-8 to TRBJ2-7, with D perhaps matching TRBD2 (6 bases). Trimming cost V 3 bases and J 2 bases, with 8 bases left between them. This CDR3 contains 13 residues. The germline V gene has CDR1 SGHVS and CDR2 FQNEAQ. In DNA, the CDR3 is TGTGCCAGCAGCTTTAGCGGCACCTACGAGCAGTACTTC. This gives the protein CASSFSGTYEQYF.

The V gene is TRBV20-1, the J gene TRBJ2-3, with 9 bases lining up with TRBD2. Germline V gene data show CDR1 as DFQATT and CDR2 as SNEGSKA (reference sequence). Unmatched junction bases numbered 7, after V lost 5 bases and J lost 4 bases. The CDR3 covers 14 residues. This CDR3 reads CSASAGGGSDTQYF. For the CDR3, the DNA is TGCAGTGCTTCAGCGGGGGGAGGGTCAGATACGCAGTATTTT.

CDR3 sequence: CASTRRSYGYTF. CDR3 nucleotide sequence: TGTGCCAGCACACGAAGGAGCTATGGCTACACCTTC. The chain joins TRBV28 to TRBJ1-2, with D hard to call. The germline V gene encodes CDR1 MDHEN and CDR2 SYDVKM. The CDR3 runs to 12 residues. V lost 7 bases and J 4 bases, leaving 10 bases between the germline ends.

The V gene is TRBV28, the J gene TRBJ1-4; D ambiguous. There are 12 residues in the CDR3. V was shortened by 3 bases and J by 10 bases, with 9 bases between the two germline ends. The germline gives CDR1 MDHEN, CDR2 SYDVKM. This CDR3 is CASSFAGVKLFF. The CDR3 DNA is TGTGCCAGCAGTTTCGCAGGAGTAAAACTGTTTTTT. The full variable domain, completed using reference TRBV28 and TRBJ1-4, is DVKVTQSSRYLVKRTGEKVFLECVQDMDHENMFWYRQDPGLGLRLIYFSYDVKMKEKGDIPEGYSVSREKKERFSLILESASTNQTSMYLCASSFAGVKLFFGSGTQLSVL.

This clonotype appeared a few times. V is TRBV6-4 and J is TRBJ2-3; no clear D gene. Per the germline V gene, CDR1 is MRHNA and CDR2 is SNTAGT. The V end lost 4 bases, the J end lost 4 bases, and 12 bases lay between the germline ends. The CDR3 runs 14 residues. This CDR3 is CASSATILSDTQYF. The CDR3 bases are TGTGCCAGCAGTGCCACCATTCTTTCAGATACGCAGTATTTT.

This clonotype was counted a few times. J is TRBJ1-4 and V is TRBV29-1; D is unresolved. The CDR3 totals 12 residues. The germline gives CDR1 SQVTM, CDR2 ANQGSEA. Deletions cut 4 bases from V and 8 bases from J, with 11 bases between. CDR3 residues: CSVGGIGEKLFF. The CDR3 region has the DNA TGCAGCGTTGGAGGGATAGGGGAAAAACTGTTTTTT.

V gene TRBV20-1 combines with J gene TRBJ2-6, with D maybe TRBD1 (5 bases). This CDR3 region has 16 residues. Germline V lookup: CDR1 DFQATT, CDR2 SNEGSKA (reference sequence). Trimming stripped 6 bases from V and 0 bases from J, with 15 bases between. This chain's CDR3 is CSARRGEYSGANVLTF. Here the CDR3 DNA reads TGCAGTGCCCGAAGGGGTGAATACTCTGGGGCCAACGTCCTGACTTTC.

V usage is TRBV12-3 or TRBV12-4 and J usage is TRBJ2-7; 10 bases map to TRBD2. The CDR3 runs to 12 residues. V shed 9 bases and J 2 bases; nucleotides not matched to a gene: 1. The CDR3 nucleotides are TGTGCCAGTAGCGGGGGGACCTACGAGCAGTACTTC. Translation: CASSGGTYEQYF.

This chain uses TRBV4-1 with TRBJ2-1; D remains unclear. V was clipped by 1 base and J by 0 bases, with 10 bases between them. Germline values: CDR1 MGHRA, CDR2 YSYEKL. The CDR3 is 16 amino acids. Here the CDR3 reads CASSQVKGSSYNEQFF. In DNA, the CDR3 is TGCGCCAGCAGCCAAGTTAAGGGCAGCTCCTACAATGAGCAGTTCTTC.

The gene calls are TRBV6-5 and TRBJ2-6, with D hard to call. The CDR3 is 16 residues long. CDR1 and CDR2 from the germline V gene are MNHEY and SVGAGI. Trimming removed 0 bases from V and 0 bases from J, with 6 bases in between. The CDR3 region has the DNA TGTGCCAGCAGTTACTCGTGGGGCTCTGGGGCCAACGTCCTGACTTTC. This gives the protein CASSYSWGSGANVLTF.

The chain recombines TRBV4-3 with TRBJ2-1; D remains ambiguous. Trimming pared 1 base from V and 2 bases from J, leaving 9 bases between. Looked up from germline, CDR1 is LGHNA and CDR2 is YSLEER. The CDR3 runs 15 residues. The CDR3 spells CASSQGVGAYNEQFF. Here the CDR3 DNA reads TGCGCCAGCAGCCAAGGGGTAGGCGCCTACAATGAGCAGTTCTTC.

The V gene is TRBV7-9, the J gene TRBJ1-5, with D perhaps matching TRBD1 (5 bases). The CDR3 runs 14 residues. Germline V gene lookup returns CDR1 SEHNR and CDR2 FQNEAQ (reference sequence). V gave up 3 bases and J gave up 5 bases, with 11 bases separating them. The CDR3 DNA is TGTGCCAGCAGCTTCACAGGTTCCGATCAGCCCCAGCATTTT. As protein: CASSFTGSDQPQHF.